This TCR beta chain derives from a study of OX40 agonist ivuxolimab in advanced cancers. Study at large: Patients were treated with intravenous ivuxolimab, dosed at 0.01 to 10 mg/kg and infused every 2 weeks. Three individuals attained partial responses, comprising one hepatocellular carcinoma case and two cutaneous melanoma cases. Findings of the study overall: Part of the nonresponder group also had normalized T-cell clonal expansion that was low. CD4+ and CD8+ blood T cells expanded clonally by week 6 at 0.1 to 3.0 mg/kg.

This CDR3 spans 14 amino acids. The V gene's germline CDR1 is SGHDN and CDR2 FVKESK. V was cut by 1 base and J by 5 bases, with 11 bases left in between. Clones were sequenced by immunoSEQ multiplex PCR, and TCRdb holds only the in-frame ones, with some missing. Of over 70,000 clones in the sample, around 88% were seen once. This clone turned up a few times. Its antigen is not identified. The sequence came from an adult with an advanced solid tumor such as melanoma, head and neck, liver or kidney cancer. The chain joins TRBV14 to TRBJ1-1; D unresolved. The sample consisted of CD4+ or CD8+ T cells sorted from blood, taken in a trial of the OX40 agonist ivuxolimab. The CDR3 region has the DNA TGTGCCAGCAGCCAAGTGTTCTCTGGGACTGAAGCTTTCTTT. Its translation is CASSQVFSGTEAFF.